This paragraph covers one TCR beta chain sequence. Its antigen remains unidentified. The CDR3 is 13 residues long. Germline CDR1 LGHDT, CDR2 YNNKEL (reference sequence). V dropped 5 bases and J dropped 9 bases, with 17 bases sitting between them. This specimen belongs to a study of T cell responses to AZD1222 COVID-19 vaccine. The method was immunoSEQ multiplex PCR; TCRdb's version includes in-frame clones alone and lacks a portion of them. The sample gives around 100,000 clones, about 90% of which show up once; 15% to 20% is in the top ten. Whole-study results and caveats: Spike-specific TCR breadth and depth both grew after two AZD1222 doses. Baseline antibody screening turned up just 6 or 7 seropositive AZD1222 recipients. The study found vaccine-associated CD4 TCRs spanning spike, dominant at 160-218 and 743-854. The sample set comprised mostly white British donors with more females, and clonal diversity was possibly underestimated.

The V and J genes are TRBV3-1 (or the pseudogene TRBV3-2) and TRBJ2-7; D gene ambiguous. This clonotype was sampled from an adult in good health. Here the sequenced sample was peripheral blood, taken on day 0 of AZD1222 vaccination. The DNA of the CDR3 is TGTGCCAGCAGCTCACCACCGGGTAGAGGGCAGTACTTC. It codes for CASSSPPGRGQYF.